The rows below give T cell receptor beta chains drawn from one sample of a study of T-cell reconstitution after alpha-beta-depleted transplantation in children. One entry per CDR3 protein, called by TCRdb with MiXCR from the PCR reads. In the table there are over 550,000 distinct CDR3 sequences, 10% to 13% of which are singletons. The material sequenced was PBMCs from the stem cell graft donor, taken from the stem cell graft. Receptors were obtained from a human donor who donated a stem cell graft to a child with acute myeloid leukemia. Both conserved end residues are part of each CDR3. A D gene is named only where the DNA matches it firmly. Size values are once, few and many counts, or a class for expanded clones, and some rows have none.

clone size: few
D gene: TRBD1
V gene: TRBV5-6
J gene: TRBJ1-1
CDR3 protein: CASTSDRAVLAFF
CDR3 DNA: TGTGCCAGCACCTCGGACAGGGCGGTTTTAGCTTTCTTT

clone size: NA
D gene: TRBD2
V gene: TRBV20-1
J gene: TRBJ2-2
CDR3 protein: CSARIPGGAGAGELFF
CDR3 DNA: TGCAGTGCTAGAATCCCGGGAGGGGCAGGCGCCGGGGAGCTGTTTTTT

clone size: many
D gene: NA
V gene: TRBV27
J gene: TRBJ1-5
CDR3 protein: CASSLLGQPQHF
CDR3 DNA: TGTGCCAGCAGTTTATTAGGTCAGCCCCAGCATTTT

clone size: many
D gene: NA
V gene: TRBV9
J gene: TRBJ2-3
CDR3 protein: CASSVGDRNTDTQYF
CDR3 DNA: TGTGCCAGCAGCGTAGGGGATCGAAACACAGATACGCAGTATTTT

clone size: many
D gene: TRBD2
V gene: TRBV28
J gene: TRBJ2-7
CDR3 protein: CASGTAGTSNYEQYF
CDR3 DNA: TGTGCCAGCGGTACGGCCGGGACTAGCAACTACGAGCAGTACTTC

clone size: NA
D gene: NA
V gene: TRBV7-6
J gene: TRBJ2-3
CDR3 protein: CASSPLGGAGRTDTQYF
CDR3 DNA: TGTGCCAGCAGCCCGCTCGGGGGAGCGGGCCGCACAGATACGCAGTATTTT

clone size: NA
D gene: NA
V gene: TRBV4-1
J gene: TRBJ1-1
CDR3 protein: CASSLDPSNTEAFF
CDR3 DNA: TGCGCCAGCAGCCTGGACCCTTCCAACACTGAAGCTTTCTTT

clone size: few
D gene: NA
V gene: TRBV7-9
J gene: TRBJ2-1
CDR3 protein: CASRGARRQFF
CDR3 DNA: TGTGCCAGCAGGGGAGCGAGACGGCAGTTCTTC

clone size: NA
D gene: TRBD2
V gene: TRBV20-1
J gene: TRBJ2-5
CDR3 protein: CSARGLAVETQYF
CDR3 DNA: TGCAGTGCTAGAGGGCTAGCGGTCGAGACCCAGTACTTC

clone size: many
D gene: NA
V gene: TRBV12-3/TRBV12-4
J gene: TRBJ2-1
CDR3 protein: CASSLGARPTYNEQFF
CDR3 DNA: TGTGCCAGCAGTTTAGGGGCCAGGCCTACCTACAATGAGCAGTTCTTC

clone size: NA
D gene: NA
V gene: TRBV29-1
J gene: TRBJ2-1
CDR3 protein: CSVEGRGNYNEQFF
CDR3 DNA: TGCAGCGTCGAGGGTAGGGGAAACTACAATGAGCAGTTCTTC

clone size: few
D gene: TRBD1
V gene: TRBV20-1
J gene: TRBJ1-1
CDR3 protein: CSARPFTSGTVNTEAFF
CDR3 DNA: TGCAGTGCTAGACCCTTTACCTCCGGGACAGTGAACACTGAAGCTTTCTTT

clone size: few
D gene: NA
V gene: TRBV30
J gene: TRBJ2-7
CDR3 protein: CAWSVWGSTSYEQYF
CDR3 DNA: TGTGCCTGGAGTGTATGGGGGTCTACGTCCTACGAGCAGTACTTC

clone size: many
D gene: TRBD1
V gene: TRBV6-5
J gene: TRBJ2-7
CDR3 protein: CASSYVGVTGGIPGEQYF
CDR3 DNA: TGTGCCAGCAGTTACGTCGGCGTTACAGGGGGCATACCGGGGGAGCAGTACTTC

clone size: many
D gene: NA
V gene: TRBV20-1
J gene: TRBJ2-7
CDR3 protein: CSASVPGGSYEQYF
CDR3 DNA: TGCAGTGCTAGCGTCCCGGGTGGGTCCTACGAGCAGTACTTC

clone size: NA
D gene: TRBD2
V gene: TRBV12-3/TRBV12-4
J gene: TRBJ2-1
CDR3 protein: CASSLMASGIYNEQFF
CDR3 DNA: TGTGCCAGCAGTTTAATGGCTAGCGGAATCTACAATGAGCAGTTCTTC

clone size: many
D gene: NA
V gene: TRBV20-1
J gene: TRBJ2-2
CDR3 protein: CSTLLHRTSSGGELFF
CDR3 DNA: TGCAGTACACTCCTGCACCGGACGAGTAGTGGCGGGGAGCTGTTTTTT

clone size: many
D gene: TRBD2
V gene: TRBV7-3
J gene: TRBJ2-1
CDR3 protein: CASSLTGSGRFDEQFF
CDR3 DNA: TGTGCCAGCAGCTTAACGGGAAGCGGGAGGTTCGATGAGCAGTTCTTC

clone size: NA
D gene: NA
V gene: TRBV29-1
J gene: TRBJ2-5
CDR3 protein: CSVDAGIQETQYF
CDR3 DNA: TGCAGCGTTGACGCGGGGATCCAAGAGACCCAGTACTTC

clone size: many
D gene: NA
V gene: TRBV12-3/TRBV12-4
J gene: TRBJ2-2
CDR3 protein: CASSSSGLQTGELFF
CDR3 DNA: TGTGCCAGCAGTTCCTCGGGGCTTCAGACCGGGGAGCTGTTTTTT

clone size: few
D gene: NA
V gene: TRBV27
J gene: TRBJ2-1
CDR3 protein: CASSSDHTGYNEQFF
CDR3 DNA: TGTGCCAGCAGTTCGGATCATACGGGCTACAATGAGCAGTTCTTC

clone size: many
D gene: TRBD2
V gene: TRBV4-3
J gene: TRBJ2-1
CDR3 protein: CASSQDLASGRSEQFF
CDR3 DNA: TGCGCCAGCAGCCAAGATCTCGCTAGCGGGAGGTCTGAGCAGTTCTTC

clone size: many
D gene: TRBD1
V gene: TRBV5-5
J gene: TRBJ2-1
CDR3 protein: CASSLQTGDYNEQFF
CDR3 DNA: TGTGCCAGCAGCTTGCAGACAGGGGACTACAATGAGCAGTTCTTC

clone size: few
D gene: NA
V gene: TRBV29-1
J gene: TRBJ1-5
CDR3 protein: CSVEGGGEGQPQHF
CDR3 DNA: TGCAGCGTTGAGGGAGGGGGAGAGGGACAGCCCCAGCATTTT

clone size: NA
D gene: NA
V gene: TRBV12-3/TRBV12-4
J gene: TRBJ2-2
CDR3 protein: CASSLSTGGPGELFF
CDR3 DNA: TGTGCCAGCAGTTTATCGACCGGGGGACCCGGGGAGCTGTTTTTT

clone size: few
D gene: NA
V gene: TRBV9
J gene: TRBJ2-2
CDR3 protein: CASSVAGGAATNTGELFF
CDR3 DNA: TGTGCCAGCAGCGTAGCTGGGGGGGCGGCCACGAACACCGGGGAGCTGTTTTTT

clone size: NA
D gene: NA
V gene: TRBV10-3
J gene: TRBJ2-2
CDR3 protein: CAIKSAGYTGELFF
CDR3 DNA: TGTGCCATCAAGTCGGCGGGCTACACCGGGGAGCTGTTTTTT

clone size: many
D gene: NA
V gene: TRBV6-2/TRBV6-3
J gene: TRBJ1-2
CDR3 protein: CASSYRLEAGHGYTF
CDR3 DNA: TGTGCCAGCAGTTACCGCCTAGAGGCAGGGCATGGCTACACCTTC

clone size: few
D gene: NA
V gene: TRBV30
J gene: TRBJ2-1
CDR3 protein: CAWRPTTSYNEQFF
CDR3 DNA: TGTGCCTGGAGGCCTACCACCTCCTACAATGAGCAGTTCTTC

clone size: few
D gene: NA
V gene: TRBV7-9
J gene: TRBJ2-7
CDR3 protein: CASSSTRF
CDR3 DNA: TGTGCCAGCAGCTCCACACGATTC

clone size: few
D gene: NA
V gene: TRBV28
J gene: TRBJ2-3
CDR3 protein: CASSGFRDPDTQYF
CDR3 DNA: TGTGCCAGCAGTGGGTTTAGGGATCCAGATACGCAGTATTTT

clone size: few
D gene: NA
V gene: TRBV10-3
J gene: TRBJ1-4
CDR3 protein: CAIGSTGLNEKLFF
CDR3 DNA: TGTGCCATCGGGTCGACAGGCCTTAATGAAAAACTGTTTTTT

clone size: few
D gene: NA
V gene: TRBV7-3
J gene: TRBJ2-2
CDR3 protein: CASSAIYGELFF
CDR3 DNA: TGTGCCAGCAGCGCGATTTACGGGGAGCTGTTTTTT

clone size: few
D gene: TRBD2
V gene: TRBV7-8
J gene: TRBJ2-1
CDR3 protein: CASSKWTSGGSYNEQFF
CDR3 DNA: TGTGCCAGCAGCAAATGGACTAGCGGGGGCTCCTACAATGAGCAGTTCTTC

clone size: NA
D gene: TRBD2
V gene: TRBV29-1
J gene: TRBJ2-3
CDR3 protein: CSVALADWSTDTQYF
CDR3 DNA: TGCAGCGTTGCCCTAGCGGATTGGAGCACAGATACGCAGTATTTT

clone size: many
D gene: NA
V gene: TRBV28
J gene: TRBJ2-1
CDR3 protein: CASSSSGPRRDNEQFF
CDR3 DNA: TGTGCCAGCAGTTCCTCCGGGCCCCGAAGGGACAATGAGCAGTTCTTC

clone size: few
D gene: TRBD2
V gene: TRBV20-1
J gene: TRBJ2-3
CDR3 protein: CSARRIGTSEADTQYF
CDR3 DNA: TGCAGTGCTAGAAGGATCGGGACTAGTGAAGCAGATACGCAGTATTTT

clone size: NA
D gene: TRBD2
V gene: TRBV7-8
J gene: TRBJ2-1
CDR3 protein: CASSSPGLAEYNEQFF
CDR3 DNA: TGTGCCAGCAGCTCCCCGGGACTAGCGGAATACAATGAGCAGTTCTTC

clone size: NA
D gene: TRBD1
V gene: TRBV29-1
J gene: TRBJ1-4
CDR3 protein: CSALHMTGGSELFF
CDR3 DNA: TGCAGCGCCCTTCACATGACAGGGGGATCGGAACTGTTTTTT

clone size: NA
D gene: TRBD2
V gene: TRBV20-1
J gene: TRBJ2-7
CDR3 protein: CSMRESHEQYF
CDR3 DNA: TGCAGTATGCGGGAGTCGCACGAGCAGTACTTC

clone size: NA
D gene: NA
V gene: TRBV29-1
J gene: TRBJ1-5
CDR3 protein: CSASDSLNQPQHF
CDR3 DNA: TGCAGCGCATCGGACAGCCTTAATCAGCCCCAGCATTTT

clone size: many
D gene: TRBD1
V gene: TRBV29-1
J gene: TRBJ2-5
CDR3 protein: CSVGDRVPETQYF
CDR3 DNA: TGCAGCGTCGGGGACAGGGTACCAGAGACCCAGTACTTC

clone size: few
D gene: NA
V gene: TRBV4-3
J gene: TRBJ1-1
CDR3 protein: CASSRVGGAYTEAFF
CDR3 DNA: TGCGCCAGCAGCCGTGTGGGGGGGGCATACACTGAAGCTTTCTTT

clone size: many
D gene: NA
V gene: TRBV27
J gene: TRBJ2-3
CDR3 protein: CASSPPPSGADTQYF
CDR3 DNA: TGTGCCAGCAGCCCGCCCCCGAGCGGCGCAGATACGCAGTATTTT

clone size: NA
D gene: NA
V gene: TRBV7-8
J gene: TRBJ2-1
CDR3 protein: CASSLGGLVNNEQFF
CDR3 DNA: TGTGCCAGCAGCCTTGGGGGCCTAGTGAACAATGAGCAGTTCTTC

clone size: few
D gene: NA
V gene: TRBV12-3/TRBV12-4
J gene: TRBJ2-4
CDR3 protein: CASRSGTAHNIQYF
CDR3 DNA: TGTGCCAGCAGATCGGGGACTGCCCATAACATTCAGTACTTC

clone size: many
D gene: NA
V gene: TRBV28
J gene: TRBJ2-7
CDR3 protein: CASSSILDRSSSYEQYF
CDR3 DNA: TGTGCCAGCAGTTCAATACTCGACAGAAGTTCATCCTACGAGCAGTACTTC

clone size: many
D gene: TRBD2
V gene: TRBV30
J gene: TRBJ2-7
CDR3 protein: CAWSVLGTSGSEQYF
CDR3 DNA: TGTGCCTGGAGTGTACTCGGTACTAGCGGGAGCGAGCAGTACTTC

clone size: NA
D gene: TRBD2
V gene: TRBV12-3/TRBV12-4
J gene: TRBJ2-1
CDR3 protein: CASSLPLAGVSNEQFF
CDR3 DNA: TGTGCCAGCAGTTTACCACTAGCGGGAGTGAGCAATGAGCAGTTCTTC